Shown below are 19 T cell receptor beta chains from a single sample sequenced in a study of lung T cells in sarcoidosis with Löfgren's syndrome (TCRdb year 2017). Sequencing took place on an Illumina MiSeq. The public reads were quality trimmed at Q25 with fastp and then assembled into clones with MiXCR by TCRdb, keeping productive beta chains. Each record represents a unique CDR3 protein, reported with the most common genes and DNA among its rows. Across this sample there are roughly 63,000 distinct CDR3 sequences, with approximately 21% seen only once. The top ten clones comprise about 2% of the sample. Input material: CD4+ T cells from PBMCs. These receptors were obtained from a human donor with sarcoidosis (Löfgren's syndrome or another form), or a control subject (not recorded which).

With respect to this clonotype: A much larger clone differs from this one at a single base, so this may be a read error. The chain links TRBV7-6 to TRBJ1-5, with unresolved D. Trimming removed 3 bases at V and 5 bases at J, with 14 bases between. The CDR3 spans 15 residues. Germline V gives CDR1 SGHVS, CDR2 FNYEAQ. This CDR3 is CASSLGRGSDQPQHF. DNA for the CDR3: TGTGCCAGCAGCTTGGGGAGAGGGAGCGATCAGCCCCAGCATTTT.

This chain uses TRBV11-2 with TRBJ2-3, with no clear D. V was pared by 7 bases and J by 2 bases, with 4 bases between. The CDR3 runs to 11 residues. Germline CDR1 SGHAT, CDR2 FQNNGV. The CDR3, as DNA: TGTGCCAGCACCCCCACAGATACGCAGTATTTT. It yields the protein CASTPTDTQYF. The variable domain in full, with the rest retrieved from reference TRBV11-2 and TRBJ2-3, is EAGVAQSPRYKIIEKRQSVAFWCNPISGHATLYWYQQILGQGPKLLIQFQNNGVVDDSQLPKDRFSAERLKGVDSTLKIQPAKLEDSAVYLCASTPTDTQYFGPGTRLTVL.

CDR3 nucleotide sequence: TGTGCCAGCAGTTTATCACACGGACTAGGAAGCGACTACAATGAGCAGTTCTTC. Protein product: CASSLSHGLGSDYNEQFF. V usage is TRBV28 and J usage is TRBJ2-1; TRBD2 agrees at 7 bases. Germline V lookup: CDR1 MDHEN, CDR2 SYDVKM. The junction had 12 bases not matched to a gene; V was cut back by 1 base and J by 3 bases. The CDR3 is 18 amino acids. The full variable domain, with the rest looked up from reference TRBV28 and TRBJ2-1, is DVKVTQSSRYLVKRTGEKVFLECVQDMDHENMFWYRQDPGLGLRLIYFSYDVKMKEKGDIPEGYSVSREKKERFSLILESASTNQTSMYLCASSLSHGLGSDYNEQFFGPGTRLTVL.

Of note for this clonotype: This may stem from a read error, because a much larger clone lies one nucleotide away. The genes are TRBV6-1 and TRBJ1-2; TRBD1 agrees at 7 bases. Germline CDR1 is MNHNS and CDR2 is SASEGT. This CDR3 has 15 amino acids. The J segment lost 4 bases and the V segment lost 5 bases, leaving 10 bases of the junction unmatched. In nucleotides, the CDR3 is TGTGCCAGCAGTCTACAGGGGCCACCCACCTATGGCTACACCTTC. Residues: CASSLQGPPTYGYTF.

This clonotype was seen once. This sequence may be a read error, since a much larger clone differs from it by one base. The CDR3 carries no conserved terminal phenylalanine or tryptophan, so it likely arises from a read error. In DNA form, the CDR3 reads TGTGCCAGCAGCTTAGGAAGTTCACCCCTCCACCTT. Amino acid sequence: CASSLGSSPLHL. This chain uses TRBV7-9 with TRBJ1-6, with D unresolved. V was clipped by 1 base and J by 9 bases, with 4 bases between them. Germline lookup yields CDR1 SEHNR and CDR2 FQNEAQ (reference sequence). There are 12 residues in the CDR3.

Of note for this clonotype: A read error is possible here, since a much larger clone lies one base away. The genes are TRBV20-1 and TRBJ2-3, with 8 bases matching TRBD2. The CDR3 length is 12 residues. Germline loops: CDR1 DFQATT, CDR2 SNEGSKA (reference sequence). Unmatched junction bases numbered 10, after V lost 6 bases and J lost 11 bases. The CDR3 DNA reads TGCAGTGCCTACGAGCGGGAGCGGGTGCAGTATTTT. This encodes CSAYERERVQYF.

On this clonotype: Since a much larger clone is just one base distant, this may be a read error. This likely comes from a read error, as the CDR3 has no conserved phenylalanine or tryptophan at its end. DNA of the CDR3: TGTGCCAGCAGCCTACAGGGGGCTCATCAGCCCCAGCATCTT. Protein sequence: CASSLQGAHQPQHL. J is TRBJ1-5 and V is TRBV7-9; 9 bases align to TRBD1. Germline CDR1 reads SEHNR; CDR2 reads FQNEAQ (reference sequence). V lost 5 bases and J lost 5; bases outside the gene matches: 4. The CDR3 contains 14 residues.

The table lists this clonotype with a few counts. The chain is built from TRBV10-1 and TRBJ1-1; TRBD1 is a possible D gene (5 bases). In germline, CDR1 is WNHNN, CDR2 SYGVQD (reference sequence). Between the trimmed V and J ends, which lost 4 bases and 1 base, there was a span of 7 bases. The CDR3 runs 13 residues. In nucleotides, the CDR3 is TGCGCCAGCAGTGGACAGTCGAACACTGAAGCTTTCTTT. It is translated as CASSGQSNTEAFF.

This chain joins TRBV24-1 and TRBJ2-7; 7 nucleotides match TRBD1. Germline loops: CDR1 KGHDR, CDR2 SFDVKD. J was trimmed by 3 bases and V by 0 bases; bases with no gene match: 22. This CDR3 region has 21 residues. CDR3 in amino acids: CATSDLLSALPGQRAYYEQYF. CDR3 coding DNA: TGTGCCACCAGTGATTTGCTGAGTGCTTTGCCGGGACAGAGGGCCTACTACGAGCAGTACTTC.

This clonotype was counted many times. The chain joins TRBV4-1 to TRBJ1-6, with D possibly matching TRBD1 (6 bases). This CDR3 region has 13 residues. With 3 bases removed from V and 10 bases from J, the gap between germline ends came to 10 bases. Germline V gene sequence: CDR1 MGHRA, CDR2 YSYEKL. CDR3 loop: CASSQGQFSPLHF. The CDR3 region has the DNA TGCGCCAGCAGCCAGGGACAATTCTCACCCCTCCACTTT.

This clonotype has ten or more counts. V usage is TRBV6-1 and J usage is TRBJ2-7, with 9 positions matching TRBD2. Per the germline V gene, CDR1 is MNHNS and CDR2 is SASEGT. This CDR3 spans 15 amino acids. Unmatched junction bases numbered 11, after V lost 7 bases and J lost 4 bases. The CDR3 bases are TGTGCCAGCATCATAGTTAGCGGGAGAGGGTACGAGCAGTACTTC. The encoded protein is CASIIVSGRGYEQYF.

This clonotype was detected many times. The rearrangement links TRBV6-2 or TRBV6-3 to TRBJ2-3; 9 bases are shared with TRBD2. V shed 4 bases and J 1 base; nucleotides not matched to a gene: 0. The CDR3 length is 14 residues. Germline values: CDR1 MNHEY, CDR2 SVGEGT. The CDR3: CASSWTSGTDTQYF. The CDR3 coding sequence is TGTGCCAGCAGTTGGACTAGCGGCACAGATACGCAGTATTTT.

Comment on this clonotype: A much bigger clone sits one base away, suggesting this may be a read error. The chain links TRBV20-1 to TRBJ2-1; a possible D gene is TRBD2 (6 bases). There are 15 residues in the CDR3. Germline loops: CDR1 DFQATT, CDR2 SNEGSKA (reference sequence). The V end lost 1 base, the J end lost 0 bases, and 10 bases lay between the germline ends. CDR3 DNA: TGCAGTGCTAGAGCTGTCGGGAGCTCCTACAATGAGCAGTTCTTC. It encodes CSARAVGSSYNEQFF.

The chain recombines TRBV2 with TRBJ1-1; D call uncertain. The CDR3 contains 13 residues. CDR1 and CDR2 (germline): SNHLY, FYNNEI. Trimming stripped 8 bases from V and 4 bases from J, with 14 bases between. The CDR3 here is CASSQAEGTEAFF. The CDR3 DNA reads TGTGCCAGCTCCCAAGCGGAGGGCACTGAAGCTTTCTTT.

As concerns this clonotype: This could be a read error, since a much larger clone is one nucleotide away. The chain couples TRBV28 to TRBJ2-7, with TRBD1 matching 7 bases. The CDR3 runs 13 residues. Germline CDR1 MDHEN, CDR2 SYDVKM. The V and J ends lost 3 bases and 9 bases, in that order; junction bases with no gene match: 8. CDR3 in amino acids: CASSFPGGVVQYV. CDR3 DNA: TGTGCCAGCAGTTTTCCAGGGGGTGTCGTGCAGTACGTC.

This clonotype was recorded many times. A read error may produce the germline difference seen at one junction end. The chain combines TRBV20-1 with TRBJ1-5; no clear D. CDR1 DFQATT and CDR2 SNEGSKA come from the germline V gene (reference sequence). The CDR3 has 12 residues. The CDR3 nucleotides read TGCAATGCTAGAATGGGAAATCAGCCCCAGCATTTT. It yields the protein CNARMGNQPQHF.

In its sample, this clonotype was seen many times. This chain uses TRBV6-1 with TRBJ1-3, with D hard to call. V lost 0 bases and J 0 bases, leaving 0 bases between the germline ends. Germline V gene lookup returns CDR1 MNHNS and CDR2 SASEGT. The CDR3 sequence is 13 residues long. The CDR3 DNA reads as TGTGCCAGCAGTGAAGCCTCTGGAAACACCATATATTTT. Its protein is CASSEASGNTIYF.

At least ten counts were recorded for this clonotype. The genes are TRBV6-6 and TRBJ2-5; 7 bases map to TRBD2. V lost 0 bases to trimming and J lost 2 bases; unmatched junction nucleotides: 6. Germline lookup yields CDR1 MNHNY and CDR2 SVGAGI (reference sequence). The CDR3 consists of 16 residues. The DNA for the CDR3 is TGTGCCAGCAGTTACTCGTCAGGGAGGGGACAAGAGACCCAGTACTTC. Residues: CASSYSSGRGQETQYF.

This clonotype has just a few counts. This chain joins TRBV2 and TRBJ1-6; 7 positions match TRBD1. The germline gives CDR1 SNHLY, CDR2 FYNNEI. This CDR3 contains 13 residues. With 7 bases clipped from V and 10 bases from J, the junction kept 7 bases outside the gene matches. The CDR3 loop is CASNDREVSPLHF. The CDR3, as DNA: TGTGCCAGCAATGACAGGGAGGTGTCACCCCTCCACTTT.